The next 3 T cell receptor beta chains were all read from a single sample in a study of blood T cell repertoires in COVID-19. TCRdb's table, derived via immunoSEQ multiplex PCR, lists solely in-frame clones and lacks some. This table has around 300,000 clones, 75% to 95% appearing once. Sequencing used peripheral blood. The origin of the receptors is a woman aged 30 to 39 with COVID-19, enrolled during active disease.

The rearrangement joins TRBV12-5 to TRBJ2-2; 7 nucleotides agree with TRBD2. V lost 6 bases, J lost 4 bases, and 11 bases stayed unmatched. Germline CDR1 reads LGHNT; CDR2 reads FRNRAP. This CDR3 spans 16 amino acids. CDR3 in amino acids: CASGSRVAGVTGELFF. CDR3 DNA: TGTGCTAGTGGCTCCCGGGTAGCGGGTGTCACCGGGGAGCTGTTTTTT.

The rearrangement links TRBV7-6 to TRBJ2-1, with 7 bases identical to TRBD2. This CDR3 spans 15 amino acids. The germline CDR1 and CDR2 sequences are SGHVS and FNYEAQ. Unmatched junction bases numbered 4, after V lost 3 bases and J lost 2 bases. CDR3 nucleotide sequence: TGTGCCAGCAGCTTTTCTAGCGGAGCCTACAATGAGCAGTTCTTC. This sequence encodes CASSFSSGAYNEQFF.

The gene calls are TRBV3-1 (or the pseudogene TRBV3-2) and TRBJ1-5, with 7 nucleotides matching TRBD1. The CDR3 contains 15 residues. Germline V CDR1 and CDR2: LGHDT, YNNKEL (reference sequence). J was trimmed by 2 bases and V by 3 bases; bases with no gene match: 4. This chain's CDR3 is CASSHRDRGNQPQHF. As DNA, the CDR3 is TGTGCCAGCAGCCACCGGGACAGAGGCAATCAGCCCCAGCATTTT.